Below, 17 T cell receptor beta chains from the same sample are listed, as sequenced in a study of T cells after yellow fever vaccination. TCRdb recomputed calls from the 5' RACE reads with MiXCR, one row per CDR3 protein. The repertoire holds 50,000 or so distinct CDR3 sequences, with approximately 7% as singletons. The source material was CD8+ T cells sorted from PBMCs, sampled on the day of the first yellow fever vaccination. The receptors derive from a man aged 18 to 35 who received the YFV17D yellow fever vaccine.

The chain uses TRBV15 and TRBJ1-5; maybe TRBD1 (5 bases). The V gene lost 5 bases and the J gene lost 0 bases, with 17 bases spanning the gap. Germline V CDR1 and CDR2: LNHNV, YYDKDF (reference sequence). The CDR3 consists of 17 residues. The DNA of the CDR3 is TGTGCCACCAGCCAAACGGGACGCGAATTTAGCAATCAGCCCCAGCATTTT. As protein: CATSQTGREFSNQPQHF.

This clonotype was seen many times. The V call is TRBV27, the J call TRBJ2-7, with D unresolved. V lost 6 bases and J lost 3, with 15 bases in between. CDR3 length: 14 residues. CDR1 is MNHEY and CDR2 is SMNVEV in the germline V gene (reference sequence). CDR3: CASSQLDSNYEQYF. In DNA, the CDR3 is TGTGCCAGCAGCCAACTGGATAGCAACTACGAGCAGTACTTC.

Ten or more counts support this clonotype. The chain recombines TRBV3-1 with TRBJ1-6; D perhaps matches TRBD1 (6 bases). The germline CDR1 and CDR2 sequences are LGHDT and YNNKEL (reference sequence). The CDR3 is 15 amino acids. The V gene lost 4 bases and the J gene lost 3 bases, with 10 bases spanning the gap. The CDR3: CASSPTGFYNSPLHF. The CDR3 nucleotides read TGTGCCAGCAGCCCCACAGGGTTCTATAATTCACCCCTCCACTTT.

In its sample, this clonotype was seen a few times. The V gene is TRBV19, the J gene TRBJ1-5; 11 bases agree with TRBD1. The CDR3 runs to 12 residues. Germline-derived CDR1 and CDR2 are LNHDA and SQIVND (reference sequence). For the CDR3, the DNA is TGTGGGACAGGGGGCTTCAATCAGCCCCAGCATTTT. Amino acids: CGTGGFNQPQHF.

V and J are TRBV7-2 and TRBJ2-1, with 10 bases matching TRBD2. There are 14 residues in the CDR3. Losses at the gene ends were 5 bases for V and 7 bases for J; bases not matched to a gene: 5. Germline loops: CDR1 SGHTA, CDR2 FQGNSA. In DNA, the CDR3 is TGTGCCAGCAGCACAGCGGGGGGGCGGAATGAGCAGTTCTTC. Encoded protein: CASSTAGGRNEQFF.

This clonotype was detected many times. This chain uses TRBV14 with TRBJ1-1, with D hard to call. Germline CDR1 and CDR2: SGHDN and FVKESK. Trimming shortened V by 4 bases and J by 4 bases, and 13 bases separated the two germline ends. The CDR3 sequence is 14 residues long. CDR3 loop: CASSLAPYSTEAFF. The CDR3, as DNA: TGTGCCAGCAGCCTAGCCCCGTACAGCACTGAAGCTTTCTTT. The full variable domain, in which reference TRBV14 and TRBJ1-1 provide the parts outside the CDR3, is EAGVTQFPSHSVIEKGQTVTLRCDPISGHDNLYWYRRVMGKEIKFLLHFVKESKQDESGMPNNRFLAERTGGTYSTLKVQPAELEDSGVYFCASSLAPYSTEAFFGQGTRLTVV.

The V and J genes are TRBV11-2 and TRBJ2-7, with 9 bases identical to TRBD1. Trimming took 4 bases from V and 6 from J; bases not matched to a gene: 7. Germline CDR1 SGHAT, CDR2 FQNNGV. The CDR3 extends over 14 amino acids. DNA of the CDR3: TGTGCCAGCAGCTCCGGGACAGGGTCCGGCGAGCAGTACGTC. This encodes CASSSGTGSGEQYV.

This clonotype was observed at least ten times. This chain connects TRBV6-1 to TRBJ2-5, with 11 bases fitting TRBD1. V trimming: 2 bases; J trimming: 6 bases; junction bases outside the gene matches: 11. Germline V gene sequence: CDR1 MNHNS, CDR2 SASEGT. This CDR3 comprises 17 residues. CDR3 residues: CASSERWTGGVPKTQYF. CDR3 sequence (DNA): TGTGCCAGCAGTGAACGTTGGACAGGGGGCGTTCCGAAGACCCAGTACTTC.

This clonotype was counted between two and nine times. The genes are TRBV13 and TRBJ2-5; 11 bases line up with TRBD2. The CDR3 contains 16 residues. Trimming took 5 bases from V and 3 from J; bases not matched to a gene: 8. CDR1 and CDR2 from the germline V gene are PRHDT and FYEKMQ (reference sequence). In nucleotides, the CDR3 is TGTGCCAGCAGCCTTCGCGGTAGCGGGGGGGAAGAGACCCAGTACTTC. Residues: CASSLRGSGGEETQYF.

The chain combines TRBV6-1 with TRBJ2-7, with D unresolved. With 2 bases removed from V and 7 bases from J, the gap between germline ends came to 15 bases. Germline V gene sequence: CDR1 MNHNS, CDR2 SASEGT. CDR3 length: 14 residues. The CDR3 nucleotides are TGTGCCAGCAGTGAACTCCGACATCGTGTGGAGCAGTACGTC. It specifies CASSELRHRVEQYV.

This rearrangement joins TRBV9 to TRBJ2-6; D is unclear. V shed 0 bases and J shed 0 bases, with 4 bases lying between them. This CDR3 comprises 15 residues. In germline, CDR1 is SGDLS, CDR2 YYNGEE. The CDR3 region is CASSVVHSGANVLTF. The CDR3 DNA sequence: TGTGCCAGCAGCGTAGTCCACTCTGGGGCCAACGTCCTGACTTTC.

This clonotype has ten or more counts. The chain links TRBV7-9 to TRBJ2-7; no clear D. Germline CDR1 and CDR2: SEHNR and FQNEAQ (reference sequence). The V end lost 0 bases, the J end lost 3 bases, and 6 bases lay between the germline ends. CDR3 length: 13 residues. The CDR3: CASSLARYYEQYF. CDR3 nucleotide sequence: TGTGCCAGCAGCTTAGCTAGATACTACGAGCAGTACTTC.

The V and J genes are TRBV4-3 and TRBJ1-5; unclear D gene. Germline V gives CDR1 LGHNA, CDR2 YSLEER. CDR3 length: 17 residues. Deletions cut 0 bases from V and 3 bases from J, with 15 bases between. DNA of the CDR3: TGCGCCAGCAGCCAAGATTGGGGAGGCGGGTACAATCAGCCCCAGCATTTT. Its protein is CASSQDWGGGYNQPQHF.

The gene calls are TRBV5-6 and TRBJ2-7; possibly TRBD1 or TRBD2 for D (6 bases each). The V and J ends lost 6 bases and 4 bases respectively, with 17 bases between them. The CDR3 runs to 14 residues. Germline V CDR1 and CDR2: SGHDT, YYEEEE. CDR3 nucleotide sequence: TGTGCCAGCACCAAATCCCGAGGGGGGTACGAGCAGTACTTC. Translated: CASTKSRGGYEQYF.

This clonotype was observed a few times. V is TRBV19 and J is TRBJ2-1; 7 bases are a match to TRBD2. V dropped 2 bases and J dropped 2; count of bases not matched to a gene: 3. The length of the CDR3 is 15 residues. Germline assignment: CDR1 LNHDA and CDR2 SQIVND (reference sequence). The CDR3 DNA reads TGTGCCAGTAGTATAACGAGCGGGGCCTACAATGAGCAGTTCTTC. Residues: CASSITSGAYNEQFF.

This clonotype was seen at least ten times. The V call is TRBV20-1, the J call TRBJ2-1; D may match TRBD1 or TRBD2 (5 bases each). Germline CDR1 DFQATT, CDR2 SNEGSKA (reference sequence). The CDR3 length is 13 residues. V was shortened by 1 base and J by 7 bases, with 11 bases between the two germline ends. The CDR3 here is CSARAGPRNEQFF. CDR3 sequence (DNA): TGCAGTGCTAGAGCGGGGCCAAGGAATGAGCAGTTCTTC.

This clonotype was counted only a few times. J is TRBJ1-1 and V is TRBV7-9, with 7 bases aligning to TRBD1. The CDR3 contains 16 residues. With V trimmed by 2 bases and J by 2 bases, 8 bases remained unmatched. In germline, CDR1 is SEHNR, CDR2 FQNEAQ (reference sequence). The CDR3 DNA follows: TGTGCCAGCAGCTTAAATCCGGGACAGTTCAACACTGAAGCTTTCTTT. Translation: CASSLNPGQFNTEAFF.